This T cell receptor beta chain is from a study of blood T cell repertoires in COVID-19. Across the whole study: Acute and convalescent COVID-19 samples came from the United States, Italy and Spain. Sources were T cells, B-cell-depleted T cells, or PBMCs; the material itself was cDNA or gDNA.

In the source study's methods: Researchers report that nucleated cell counts were estimated from reference gene primer amplification. Here immunoSEQ multiplex PCR was the method, and the copy in TCRdb shows in-frame clones only, minus some. The D gene and trimming were derived from the DNA, and the V and J assignments and clone size from that table. Here the sample spans about 70,000 clones, approximately 86% being singletons. V lost 0 bases to trimming and J lost 2 bases, with 12 bases between them. This CDR3 has 15 residues. Germline CDR1 is SGHNT and CDR2 is YYREEE (reference sequence). This sequence was found in a man between 65 and 85 years old with active COVID-19. Sequenced: peripheral blood. V and J are TRBV5-4 and TRBJ2-7; D gene uncertain. CDR3 loop: CASSLGARMAYEQYF. In DNA form, the CDR3 reads TGTGCCAGCAGCTTGGGGGCCAGGATGGCCTACGAGCAGTACTTC.